Following are 8 T cell receptor beta chains from one sample sequenced in a study of shared clonotypes between healthy human individuals. Some clones are missing from TCRdb's copy, which holds only in-frame ones; the method was immunoSEQ multiplex PCR. The sample lists around 510,000 clones, about 96% occurring once. The sequenced sample consisted of naive CD4+ T cells sorted from blood. Subset of the sample: CD45RA+ positively selected. These TCRs come from a woman in her twenties or thirties in good health.

The CDR3, as DNA: TGTGCCACCAGCAGTGGCCGGGACTCCTACGAGCAGTACTTC. Amino acid sequence: CATSSGRDSYEQYF. The chain links TRBV15 to TRBJ2-7; the D gene is possibly TRBD2 (5 bases). V shed 3 bases and J shed 0 bases, with 9 bases lying between them. The germline V gene encodes CDR1 LNHNV and CDR2 YYDKDF (reference sequence). This CDR3 is built from 14 residues. Together with reference TRBV15 and TRBJ2-7, the CDR3 gives the full variable domain: DAMVIQNPRYQVTQFGKPVTLSCSQTLNHNVMYWYQQKSSQAPKLLFHYYDKDFNNEADTPDNFQSRRPNTSFCFLDIRSPGLGDTAMYLCATSSGRDSYEQYFGPGTRLTVT.

J is TRBJ2-1 and V is TRBV6-1, with TRBD2 identical over 8 bases. This CDR3 is built from 15 residues. V shed 7 bases, J shed 8 bases, and the junction held 13 bases outside the gene matches. Germline V gene lookup returns CDR1 MNHNS and CDR2 SASEGT. DNA of the CDR3: TGTGCCAGCATCCCCGGGACTAGTGAGGGCGATGAGCAGTTCTTC. As protein: CASIPGTSEGDEQFF.

Note on this clone: This sample also contains other DNA sequences that code for the same CDR3. The chain carries TRBV5-4 and TRBJ2-7; D not resolved. The CDR3 is made up of 15 amino acids. The germline V gene encodes CDR1 SGHNT and CDR2 YYREEE (reference sequence). Trimming shortened V by 8 bases and J by 2 bases, and 20 bases separated the two germline ends. The CDR3 DNA reads TGTGCCAGTAGCCCAGAAGAGTGGGGTCCCTACGAGCAGTACTTC. Amino acids: CASSPEEWGPYEQYF. The entire variable domain, with the rest obtained from reference TRBV5-4 and TRBJ2-7, is as follows: ETGVTQSPTHLIKTRGQQVTLRCSSQSGHNTVSWYQQALGQGPQFIFQYYREEENGRGNFPPRFSGLQFPNYSSELNVNALELDDSALYLCASSPEEWGPYEQYFGPGTRLTVT.

CDR3 sequence reads: CASSPLAGGPSEYEQYF. The CDR3 DNA is TGTGCCAGCAGTCCTCTAGCGGGAGGCCCGTCAGAATACGAGCAGTACTTC. The V and J genes are TRBV28 and TRBJ2-7; 11 bases fit TRBD2. The germline CDR1 and CDR2 sequences are MDHEN and SYDVKM. This CDR3 has 17 amino acids. Unmatched junction bases numbered 13, after V lost 5 bases and J lost 4 bases.

The V and J genes are TRBV28 and TRBJ1-2; D is perhaps TRBD1 (5 bases). V lost 8 bases, J lost 3 bases, and 22 bases lay in between. Germline CDR1 MDHEN, CDR2 SYDVKM. This CDR3 spans 16 amino acids. The CDR3 is CASSTPGPQLDYGYTF. The CDR3 region has the DNA TGTGCCAGCTCAACCCCGGGGCCTCAGTTGGACTATGGCTACACCTTC.

V is TRBV4-1 and J is TRBJ1-2, with D tentatively TRBD1 (6 bases). CDR3 size: 18 residues. V lost 3 bases, J lost 1 base, and 21 bases lay in between. CDR1 and CDR2 (germline): MGHRA, YSYEKL. For the CDR3, the DNA is TGCGCCAGCAGCCAGAGGAGTGGCAGGACAGCATATAACTATGGCTACACCTTC. This translates into CASSQRSGRTAYNYGYTF.

The CDR3: CASSQGSGVETQYF. The CDR3 DNA sequence: TGCGCCAGCAGCCAAGGTTCTGGGGTAGAGACCCAGTACTTC. V is TRBV4-1 and J is TRBJ2-5; D is ambiguous. V lost 1 base and J lost 4, with 10 bases in between. CDR1 and CDR2 from the germline V gene are MGHRA and YSYEKL. CDR3 size: 14 residues.

The table lists this clone with a count of one. The gene calls are TRBV28 and TRBJ1-1; possibly TRBD1 for D (5 bases). The CDR3 length is 13 residues. Germline V CDR1 and CDR2: MDHEN, SYDVKM. V lost 6 bases and J lost 1, with 9 bases in between. The CDR3 nucleotides are TGTGCCAGCAGAACAGACAGGAACACTGAAGCTTTCTTT. It translates to CASRTDRNTEAFF.